The rows below give T cell receptor beta chains drawn from one sample of a study of cytomegalovirus exposure and HLA in healthy donors. TCRdb's copy holds only in-frame clones and misses some; the assay was immunoSEQ multiplex PCR. Of 130,000 or so clones listed, 82% are singletons. Sequences were obtained from PBMCs. The origin of the receptors is a man aged 18 to 35 in good health and CMV-seropositive. The CDR3 runs from the conserved cysteine through the conserved F or W. The D gene is left open where the match is weak. The size entry is marked missing in some rows and otherwise reads once, few, many or a size class.

j_call clone_size d_call v_call cdr3_aa cdr3_nt
TRBJ1-1 . TRBD1 TRBV2 CASSGQGANTEAFF TGTGCCAGCAGTGGACAGGGGGCGAACACTGAAGCTTTCTTT
TRBJ2-2 . TRBD2 TRBV6-4 CASSDSKREGLTGELFF TGTGCCAGCAGTGACTCGAAGCGGGAGGGCCTCACCGGGGAGCTGTTTTTT
TRBJ2-5 . . TRBV11-2 CASSLWGRGETQYF TGTGCCAGCAGCTTATGGGGGCGAGGAGAGACCCAGTACTTC
TRBJ2-2 . TRBD2 TRBV15 CATSSSGSGTGELFF TGTGCCACCAGCAGTAGCGGGAGTGGTACCGGGGAGCTGTTTTTT
TRBJ1-5 . . TRBV7-6 CASSNSDQGNQPQHF TGTGCCAGCAGCAACAGTGACCAGGGCAATCAGCCCCAGCATTTT
TRBJ2-7 . TRBD2 TRBV7-9 CASSLSGGGTYEQYF TGTGCCAGCAGCTTAAGCGGGGGGGGAACCTACGAGCAGTACTTC
TRBJ1-1 . TRBD1 TRBV28 CASSLGWTGEAFF TGTGCCAGCAGTTTGGGTTGGACAGGGGAAGCTTTCTTT
TRBJ2-7 . . TRBV9 CASSVGATFYEQYF TGTGCCAGCAGCGTAGGGGCTACCTTTTACGAGCAGTACTTC
TRBJ2-1 . TRBD2 TRBV11-2 CASGTGLAGVSEQFF TGTGCCAGCGGAACAGGACTAGCGGGAGTTAGTGAGCAGTTCTTC
TRBJ1-3 . . TRBV28 CASRADRRSGNTIYF TGTGCCAGCAGAGCAGACAGACGCTCTGGAAACACCATATATTTT
TRBJ2-7 . . TRBV9 CASSSPPGGVPYEQYF TGTGCCAGCAGTTCACCCCCTGGAGGGGTACCCTACGAGCAGTACTTC
TRBJ1-1 . . TRBV2 CASRYQGPTEAFF TGTGCCAGCAGATACCAGGGGCCCACTGAAGCTTTCTTT
TRBJ2-3 . . TRBV2 CASSETLARTDTQYF TGTGCCAGCAGTGAAACGCTAGCGCGCACAGATACGCAGTATTTT
TRBJ1-2 . . TRBV10-2 CASSDGGVMGYTF TGCGCCAGCAGTGACGGGGGGGTTATGGGCTACACCTTC
TRBJ2-2 . TRBD1 TRBV9 CASSAQTGAGELFF TGTGCCAGCAGCGCCCAAACAGGGGCTGGGGAGCTGTTTTTT
TRBJ2-7 once TRBD2 TRBV19 CASSIRLAGGEEQYF TGTGCCAGTAGTATCCGACTAGCGGGGGGTGAGGAGCAGTACTTC
TRBJ2-3 once TRBD2 TRBV19 CASSEGLADTDTQYF TGTGCCAGTAGTGAAGGACTAGCGGACACAGATACGCAGTATTTT
TRBJ2-5 . TRBD2 TRBV5-1 CASSPRTSGYQETQYF TGCGCCAGCAGTCCACGGACTAGCGGGTACCAAGAGACCCAGTACTTC
TRBJ2-3 . . TRBV28 CASSAGTIFRSTQYF TGTGCCAGCAGTGCTGGGACAATCTTCCGAAGTACGCAGTATTTT
TRBJ1-1 . . TRBV19 CASSPTGPTNTEAFF TGTGCCAGTAGCCCGACAGGCCCGACGAACACTGAAGCTTTCTTT
TRBJ2-6 . . TRBV19 CASSIGRAGANVLTF TGTGCCAGTAGTATCGGGAGAGCTGGGGCCAACGTCCTGACTTTC
TRBJ1-1 . TRBD1 TRBV12-5 CASGLGDSPTEAFF TGTGCTAGTGGTTTGGGGGACAGCCCCACTGAAGCTTTCTTT